A single T cell receptor (beta chain) is shown here with its context. The data belong to a study of T cells after posttransplantation cyclophosphamide. Treatment was busulfan-fludarabine conditioning, a marrow graft, and cyclophosphamide on days +3 and +4. Method: immunoSEQ multiplex PCR; TCRdb's copy keeps in-frame clones and lacks some. Of about 36,000 clones in the sample, roughly 78% were seen once. Germline assignment: CDR1 SQVTM and CDR2 ANQGSEA. V lost 5 bases and J lost 4; bases outside the gene matches: 9. This CDR3 is built from 15 residues. The starting material was CD4+ T cells sorted from blood, obtained 1,900 to 2,000 days after a stem cell transplant with posttransplant cyclophosphamide. This rearrangement joins TRBV29-1 to TRBJ2-1, with 9 bases that match TRBD1. This clonotype was sampled from a female patient aged 40-50 years who received an allogeneic stem cell transplant from a related donor, was CMV-positive, and had no GVHD. Some T cells here may be from the graft donor. In DNA form, the CDR3 reads TGCAGCGTTCAGAGGGGGACAGGGTTATACAATGAGCAGTTCTTC. It yields the protein CSVQRGTGLYNEQFF.